Below are 19 T cell receptor beta chains sequenced from a single sample in a study of T cells in Graves' hyperthyroidism and ophthalmopathy. The CDR3 regions of TCR beta were amplified from RNA transcripts. RT-PCR in the first round (using the HTBI primer set) targeted the TCR CDR3. TCRdb reanalysed the multiplex PCR reads using MiXCR and keeps one entry per CDR3 protein. The sample carries around 400,000 distinct CDR3 sequences, about 15% recorded once. Specimen: blood. The receptors shown here come from a woman aged 55 to 70 with Graves' ophthalmopathy.

This clonotype was observed a few times. The gene calls are TRBV12-3 or TRBV12-4 and TRBJ2-3, with 9 nucleotides matching TRBD2. The CDR3 covers 14 residues. The V and J ends lost 6 bases and 3 bases, in that order; junction bases with no gene match: 4. The CDR3 loop reads CASRKAGGTDTQYF. The CDR3 coding sequence is TGTGCCAGCAGAAAAGCGGGAGGAACAGATACGCAGTATTTT.

This clonotype was detected many times. The rearrangement uses TRBV7-8 and TRBJ1-2, with D unresolved. Germline V gene data show CDR1 as SGHVS and CDR2 as FQNEAQ. V shed 1 base and J shed 0 bases, with 6 bases lying between them. The CDR3 totals 14 residues. The CDR3 region has the DNA TGTGCCAGCAGCTTAGATCATGCTAACTATGGCTACACCTTC. This translates into CASSLDHANYGYTF.

Ten or more counts support this clonotype. The chain employs TRBV4-1 and TRBJ2-7; D is ambiguous. Trimming removed 1 base from V and 6 bases from J, with 13 bases in between. Germline CDR1 and CDR2: MGHRA and YSYEKL. This CDR3 contains 14 residues. CDR3 amino acids: CASSQATLSLEQYF. As DNA, the CDR3 is TGCGCCAGCAGCCAAGCTACACTCTCCCTCGAGCAGTACTTC.

The sample holds a few counts of this clonotype. The chain couples TRBV10-2 to TRBJ2-1, with 7 bases that match TRBD2. The CDR3 loop spans 12 amino acids. Germline loops: CDR1 WSHSY, CDR2 SAAADI. The V segment lost 5 bases and the J segment 9 bases; nucleotides outside the gene matches: 4. The CDR3 DNA is TGCGCCAGCAGTCGACTAGCTGGTGAGCAGTTCTTC. Its translation: CASSRLAGEQFF.

The V gene is TRBV5-1, the J gene TRBJ2-7; the match to TRBD1 covers 9 bases. This CDR3 contains 17 residues. The trim removed 4 bases at V and 7 bases at J, leaving 18 bases unmatched. Germline CDR1 and CDR2: SGHRS and YFSETQ. CDR3 sequence: CASSPGQGFEVRGEQYF. CDR3 DNA sequence: TGCGCCAGCAGCCCGGGACAGGGTTTCGAAGTGAGGGGGGAGCAGTACTTC.

This clonotype showed up just a few times. As DNA, the CDR3 is TGTGCCATCAGTGAAACTAGCGGGAGCCCCCCCATGCAGTTCTTC. Translation: CAISETSGSPPMQFF. This rearrangement joins TRBV10-3 to TRBJ2-1, with 11 bases identical to TRBD2. Germline assignment: CDR1 ENHRY and CDR2 SYGVKD. There are 15 residues in the CDR3. Germline trimming cut 3 bases from V and 12 bases from J; bases unmatched to any gene: 10.

The chain recombines TRBV11-2 with TRBJ2-7, with D perhaps being TRBD1 or TRBD2 (5 bases each). V was clipped by 0 bases and J by 2 bases, with 11 bases between them. The CDR3 sequence is 15 residues long. CDR1 is SGHAT and CDR2 is FQNNGV in the germline V gene. The CDR3 region has the DNA TGTGCCAGCAGCTTAGAGGGATCGGGGCCCTACGAGCAGTACTTC. This codes for CASSLEGSGPYEQYF.

The V gene is TRBV29-1, the J gene TRBJ2-1; possibly TRBD2 for D (6 bases). The germline CDR1 and CDR2 sequences are SQVTM and ANQGSEA. Trimming shortened V by 4 bases and J by 10 bases, and 17 bases separated the two germline ends. The CDR3 has 13 residues. CDR3 sequence (DNA): TGCAGCGTTGTAACTAGCCAAGGGCCCGAGCAGTTCTTC. Residues: CSVVTSQGPEQFF.

This chain joins TRBV29-1 and TRBJ1-4, with 9 bases aligning to TRBD1. The CDR3 sequence is 12 residues long. V shed 7 bases and J 8 bases; nucleotides not matched to a gene: 5. Germline lookup yields CDR1 SQVTM and CDR2 ANQGSEA. CDR3 loop: CSGGQGWEKLFF. Written as DNA, the CDR3 is TGCAGCGGGGGACAGGGTTGGGAAAAACTGTTTTTT.

The chain recombines TRBV20-1 with TRBJ2-3; 10 bases are shared with TRBD2. CDR1 and CDR2 from the germline V gene are DFQATT and SNEGSKA (reference sequence). CDR3 length equals 14 residues. V shed 2 bases, J shed 11 bases, and the junction held 10 bases outside the gene matches. CDR3 nucleotide sequence: TGCAGTGCTAGAAGCGGGAGGGAGCTGGGGGGGCAGTATTTT. Residues: CSARSGRELGGQYF.

This clonotype was observed a few times. The chain links TRBV4-1 to TRBJ1-6; D may be TRBD1 (6 bases). The germline gives CDR1 MGHRA, CDR2 YSYEKL. Trimming cost V 0 bases and J 5 bases, with 17 bases left between them. The CDR3 has 18 residues. The CDR3, as DNA: TGCGCCAGCAGCCAAGAATTTCGGGGGGGGGGCCATAATTCACCCCTCCACTTT. Translating gives CASSQEFRGGGHNSPLHF.

This clonotype was seen repeatedly, ten times or more. This sequence joins TRBV6-1 and TRBJ1-5, with 7 bases lining up with TRBD1. The germline V gene encodes CDR1 MNHNS and CDR2 SASEGT. The CDR3 loop spans 15 amino acids. V lost 6 bases and J lost 9; bases outside the gene matches: 14. CDR3 coding DNA: TGTGCCAGCAGGACCGACAGGGCGGGGACCGGGCCCCAGCATTTT. As protein: CASRTDRAGTGPQHF.

The J gene is TRBJ2-1, the V gene TRBV19, with D hard to call. The V gene lost 4 bases and the J gene lost 9 bases, with 10 bases spanning the gap. The germline V gene encodes CDR1 LNHDA and CDR2 SQIVND (reference sequence). The CDR3 runs 12 residues. The CDR3 loop reads CASSTSTGEQFF. The DNA of the CDR3 is TGTGCCAGTAGTACCTCAACTGGTGAGCAGTTCTTC.

This clonotype was counted at least ten times. CDR3 sequence (DNA): TGTGCCAGCAGCTTAGTCGAGGGGGGCGTCACTGAAGCTTTCTTT. Encoded protein: CASSLVEGGVTEAFF. This chain links TRBV11-2 with TRBJ1-1; D possibly corresponds to TRBD1 (6 bases). The germline gives CDR1 SGHAT, CDR2 FQNNGV. The CDR3 loop spans 15 amino acids. V gave up 1 base and J gave up 4 bases, with 13 bases separating them.

This clonotype was picked up a small number of times. This sequence joins TRBV24-1 and TRBJ2-1; D gene ambiguous. The germline V and J ends were trimmed by 5 bases and 6 bases, with 7 bases remaining between them. Germline assignment: CDR1 KGHDR and CDR2 SFDVKD. The length of the CDR3 is 12 residues. Here the CDR3 reads CATSGRFNEQFF. CDR3 nucleotides: TGTGCCACCAGTGGGCGGTTCAATGAGCAGTTCTTC.

The chain is built from TRBV29-1 and TRBJ2-3; D gene unclear. This CDR3 contains 11 residues. V was clipped by 8 bases and J by 7 bases, with 13 bases between them. Germline CDR1 and CDR2: SQVTM and ANQGSEA. This CDR3 is CSYRRTNTQYF. CDR3 in DNA: TGCAGCTACCGGCGCACGAATACGCAGTATTTT.

This clonotype was found many times. The CDR3: CASSLSGTNEKLFF. The CDR3 DNA reads as TGCGCCAGCAGCTTGTCAGGAACTAATGAAAAACTGTTTTTT. The chain has TRBV5-1 and TRBJ1-4; D call uncertain. V lost 1 base, J lost 1 base, and 5 bases lay in between. The CDR3 is 14 residues long. Germline CDR1 is SGHRS and CDR2 is YFSETQ.

This clonotype was seen many times. The chain is built from TRBV11-2 and TRBJ2-2; D unresolved. Deletions cut 0 bases from V and 4 bases from J, with 9 bases between. The length of the CDR3 is 15 residues. Germline CDR1 and CDR2: SGHAT and FQNNGV. CDR3 sequence reads: CASSLDLASTGELFF. In nucleotides, the CDR3 is TGTGCCAGCAGCTTAGATCTCGCTAGCACCGGGGAGCTGTTTTTT.

A word on this clonotype: This may be a read error: a much more frequent sequence differs by one nucleotide. A read error is likely, as this CDR3 ends without the conserved phenylalanine or tryptophan. This rearrangement joins TRBV11-2 to TRBJ2-7, with D perhaps TRBD1 (6 bases). The V end was cut by 1 base, the J end by 2 bases, with 9 bases between. The CDR3 consists of 14 residues. The germline CDR1 and CDR2 sequences are SGHAT and FQNNGV. CDR3 loop: CASSLGRGTYEQYS. The CDR3 nucleotides are TGTGCCAGCAGCTTAGGAAGGGGGACCTACGAGCAGTACTCC.